This T cell receptor (beta chain) was documented in a study of blood T cells in healthy people across ages. Background on the study: About one barcoded TCR beta cDNA was captured per two T cells.

With a J-beta primer mix and a sample-barcoded 5' primer, a second PCR ran 7 to 11 cycles. All samples gave at least 2.5 million CDR3-containing paired-end reads. In TCRdb, the 5' RACE reads were re-called with MiXCR into one record per CDR3 protein. The sample holds about 670,000 distinct CDR3 sequences, around 50% seen once. Study-level results: In older individuals, TCR beta diversity per million T cells was lower, falling roughly linearly with age. In long-lived donors, naive CD4+ cell counts and diversity exceeded those of aged donors.

In germline, CDR1 is SGHVS, CDR2 FQNEAQ. V lost 3 bases and J lost 1, with 12 bases in between. CDR3 length: 16 amino acids. Of note for this clonotype: Its target is not known.

Sequencing used blood. V is TRBV7-8 and J is TRBJ2-2, with a possible D match to TRBD2 (6 bases). This clonotype was obtained from a woman of 80 years or more in good health. The CDR3 DNA reads TGTGCCAGCAGCTTGGTTCGAGCGGGGAACACCGGGGAGCTGTTTTTT. This translates into CASSLVRAGNTGELFF.